This T cell receptor beta chain was captured by sequencing in a study of regulatory and conventional T cells in RAG deficiency. Sequencing was performed with immunoSEQ multiplex PCR; in TCRdb, only in-frame clones are kept and a portion is missing. The sample holds fewer than 35,000 clones, about 88% seen once. The CDR3 sequence is 15 residues long. The germline V gene encodes CDR1 SGHDN and CDR2 FVKESK. Trimming took 1 base from V and 1 from J, leaving 10 bases between them. These data were also reused for a study on regulatory T cells. That report notes: Primers: 52 TRBV forward and 13 TRBJ reverse.

This TCR was sampled from a human donor in good health. Sequencing was performed on CD8+ T cells sorted from blood. V usage is TRBV14 and J usage is TRBJ1-2; D gene ambiguous. The CDR3 DNA is TGTGCCAGCAGCCAAGGACACGGATTTAACTATGGCTACACCTTC. This codes for CASSQGHGFNYGYTF. Full variable domain (remainder filled in from reference TRBV14 and TRBJ1-2): EAGVTQFPSHSVIEKGQTVTLRCDPISGHDNLYWYRRVMGKEIKFLLHFVKESKQDESGMPNNRFLAERTGGTYSTLKVQPAELEDSGVYFCASSQGHGFNYGYTFGSGTRLTVV.